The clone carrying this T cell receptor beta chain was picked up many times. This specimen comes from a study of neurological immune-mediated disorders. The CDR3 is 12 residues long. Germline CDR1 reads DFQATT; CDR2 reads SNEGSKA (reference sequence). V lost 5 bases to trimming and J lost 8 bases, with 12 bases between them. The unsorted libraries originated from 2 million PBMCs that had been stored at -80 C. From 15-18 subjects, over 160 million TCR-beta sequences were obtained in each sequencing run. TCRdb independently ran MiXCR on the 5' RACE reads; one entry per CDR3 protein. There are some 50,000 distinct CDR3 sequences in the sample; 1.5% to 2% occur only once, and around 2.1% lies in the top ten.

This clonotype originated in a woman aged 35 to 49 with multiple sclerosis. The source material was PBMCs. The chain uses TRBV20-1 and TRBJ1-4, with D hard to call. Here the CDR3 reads CSAAGNGEKLFF. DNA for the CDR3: TGCAGTGCTGCGGGGAACGGGGAAAAACTGTTTTTT.